Here is one TCR beta chain with its context. The antigen is undetermined. This record belongs to a study of graft-versus-host responses after intestinal transplantation. In the study overall: Those transplanted obtained multivisceral, liver-intestinal, or isolated intestinal grafts. Each recipient received anti-thymocyte globulin induction, then tacrolimus and steroids for 2 to 3 years. Study-level points and caveats: Recipient marrow showed GvH clones, some seen first in ileum or blood.

V was shortened by 2 bases and J by 2 bases, with 12 bases between the two germline ends. CDR3 size: 15 residues. The germline gives CDR1 SEHNR, CDR2 FQNEAQ (reference sequence). The method was immunoSEQ multiplex PCR; TCRdb's version includes in-frame clones alone and lacks a portion of them. Among 90,000 to 150,000 clones, approximately 96% were seen once, and the ten largest hold around 3.3%. The TCR originated in a human donor who received an intestinal transplant. Sequenced material: unstimulated CD8+ T cells sorted from spleen or lymph node cells, taken before intestinal transplant. J is TRBJ1-2 and V is TRBV7-9; D not certain. The CDR3 sequence: CASSLRSEPNYGYTF. The CDR3 nucleotides are TGTGCCAGCAGCTTACGCTCGGAACCAAACTATGGCTACACCTTC.